These T cell receptor beta chains were read from a single sample in a study of T-cell memory formation after mild COVID-19. Using its own MiXCR run on the 5' RACE reads, TCRdb lists one record per CDR3 protein. The sample consists of some 440,000 distinct CDR3 sequences, 25% of them appearing once. The sequenced sample consisted of PBMCs or a T cell subset sorted from them (not recorded which). The origin of the receptors is an adult woman who had mild COVID-19 (a few samples of this study predate the infection). Cell type and time point are not known. Each CDR3 is given with its conserved first and last residue. Each record gives: J gene, V gene, CDR3 protein.

>TRBJ1-2|TRBV29-1
CSVSPLLRGLDGYTF
>TRBJ2-3|TRBV7-3
CASSLGAGIAQYF
>TRBJ2-4|TRBV7-9
CASSLGGTLTYNIQYF
>TRBJ1-1|TRBV10-3
CAIRSMNTEAFF
>TRBJ1-1|TRBV6-5
CASSWGHGNTEAFF
>TRBJ1-1|TRBV5-1
CASSPQTGRTEAFF
>TRBJ2-7|TRBV30
CAWSQGRSVEQYF
>TRBJ1-6|TRBV5-1
CASSLGGNSPLHF
>TRBJ2-7|TRBV14
CASSQEIQIEQYF
>TRBJ1-3|TRBV7-9
CASSTTSSGNTIYF
>TRBJ1-1|TRBV5-1
CASSLGHSSNTEAFF
>TRBJ2-2|TRBV2
CASRDAGTGELFF
>TRBJ2-3|TRBV6-5
CASSYSDRVTDTQYF
>TRBJ2-7|TRBV5-1
CASSLEGVGTSGTYEQYF
>TRBJ2-7|TRBV7-2
CASSRVVGNEQYF
>TRBJ2-1|TRBV6-2/TRBV6-3
CASTQQLAGGPGNEQFF
>TRBJ2-1|TRBV15
CATSRGGLAGKDEQFF
>TRBJ2-1|TRBV11-2
CATGLAGHNEQFF
>TRBJ2-5|TRBV10-3
CAIRTTSRETQYF
>TRBJ2-2|TRBV29-1
CSVAVGPNTGELFF
>TRBJ2-1|TRBV24-1
CATSDSLSYNEQFF
>TRBJ2-5|TRBV7-9
CASSSPQGHQETQYF
>TRBJ2-5|TRBV7-9
CASRPAPGRGRETQYF
>TRBJ2-7|TRBV12-3/TRBV12-4
CASSSLGAYEQYF
>TRBJ2-3|TRBV20-1
CSAGTPTSTDTQYF
>TRBJ1-5|TRBV12-3/TRBV12-4
CASRLTGQGNQPQHF
>TRBJ2-3|TRBV6-5
CASSYDDSHSTDTQYF
>TRBJ1-2|TRBV12-3/TRBV12-4
CASSFRDRGGGYTF